This T cell receptor (beta chain) originates from a study of blood T cell repertoires in COVID-19. Study details: Sites across the United States, Italy and Spain contributed samples from acute and convalescent COVID-19. In each case, the material was cDNA or gDNA derived from T cells, B-cell-depleted T cells, or PBMCs.

CDR1 and CDR2 from the germline V gene are MGHRA and YSYEKL. This CDR3 is 14 amino acids long. Trimming pared 5 bases from V and 6 bases from J, leaving 14 bases between. Original handling: Reference gene primers were amplified, and this amplification served to estimate nucleated cell counts. This table comes from immunoSEQ multiplex PCR, and its TCRdb copy is limited to in-frame clones, with some not included. The V and J calls and clone size are taken from that table; D and trimming were inferred from the DNA. The table shows approximately 330,000 clones, with about nine tenths occurring only once. The Seattle site enrolled patients during active infection and followed them longitudinally.

The receptor's source is a man aged 25-45 years with COVID-19, enrolled during active disease. This chain connects TRBV4-1 to TRBJ1-5; D possibly corresponds to TRBD1 (6 bases). Sequences were obtained from peripheral blood. The CDR3 nucleotides read TGCGCCAGCAGCACCCAGGGGTTAGGTCAGCCCCAGCATTTT. It encodes CASSTQGLGQPQHF.